This TCR beta chain was sequenced for a study of CD8+ T cells in alopecia areata. Treatment noted: oral pan-JAK inhibitor, 5-10 mg twice daily. Sequencing relied on a cDNA template that was reverse transcribed from extracted RNA. Repertoires were generated with immunoSEQ multiplex PCR, while TCRdb's copy carries only in-frame clones and drops some. This table has around 70,000 clones, around 30% appearing once. For this clone: Its target is not known.

Study outcomes and limitations: Clonality was higher in lesional than normal scalp, especially in alopecia totalis/universalis.

Sequences were derived from CD8+ T cells sorted from blood, sampled at week 4, from a patient treated with tofacitinib. This receptor was identified in a human donor with alopecia areata.

CDR3 in amino acids: CASSLALDYGYTF. Here the CDR3 DNA reads TGTGCCAGCAGCTTAGCGCTGGACTATGGCTACACCTTC. The chain has TRBV7-9 and TRBJ1-2; D remains ambiguous. Germline lookup yields CDR1 SEHNR and CDR2 FQNEAQ (reference sequence). CDR3 length: 13 amino acids. V dropped 0 bases and J dropped 3 bases, with 5 bases sitting between them.